This entry features one T cell receptor (beta chain) sequence. No antigen is known for it. Via MiXCR, TCRdb re-called the 5' RACE reads, giving one row per CDR3 protein. The sample has approximately 74,000 distinct CDR3 sequences, around 9.9% seen once. The sample belongs to a study of neurological immune-mediated disorders. Whole-study results and caveats: It was HTLV-1-associated myelopathy that showed the most TCR clonal expansion, while multiple sclerosis showed the least, falling below healthy controls. CDR3 amino acid sequences of expanded clones were not shared across subjects, a result suggesting private repertoires in all groups.

Volunteers from a blood bank in Maryland, USA, made up the healthy controls. The unsorted libraries had their origin in 2 million PBMCs stored at -80 C. This CDR3 spans 14 amino acids. Looked up from germline, CDR1 is SGHRS and CDR2 is YFSETQ. Germline trimming cut 5 bases from V and 5 bases from J; bases unmatched to any gene: 9. The specimen sequenced was PBMCs. V is TRBV5-1 and J is TRBJ2-5; 7 positions match TRBD2. The sequence was obtained from a man in his forties or fifties in good health. This chain's CDR3 is CASRGGGAVETQYF. CDR3 sequence (DNA): TGCGCCAGCAGGGGCGGGGGAGCTGTGGAGACCCAGTACTTC. Drawing the rest from reference TRBV5-1 and TRBJ2-5, the complete variable domain is KAGVTQTPRYLIKTRGQQVTLSCSPISGHRSVSWYQQTPGQGLQFLFEYFSETQRNKGNFPGRFSGRQFSNSRSEMNVSTLELGDSALYLCASRGGGAVETQYFGPGTRLLVL.